The 28 T cell receptor beta chains listed next were all sequenced from one sample in a study of graft-versus-host responses after intestinal transplantation (TCRdb year 2021). The sample's time point, from its label and the paper: cells obtained before transplantation from donor or recipient. These receptors are not linked to any known antigen. Receptor amplification or capture employed the immunoSEQ multiplex PCR assay. TCRdb's version of the immuneACCESS table is confined to in-frame rearrangements and falls short of the full clone set. An unresolved V gene accounts for under half of the shortfall where checked; the remainder is of unknown origin. The sample includes about 70,000 clones, with around 87% observed a single time. Approximately 4.1% of the sample belongs to the ten largest clones. Sequenced here: unstimulated CD8+ T cells sorted from spleen or lymph node cells, sampled before transplant. All receptors derive from a human donor who was the organ donor for an intestinal transplant.

This chain uses TRBV5-1 with TRBJ1-4; D gene unclear. The CDR3 is made up of 15 amino acids. The germline V and J ends were trimmed by 0 bases and 3 bases, with 9 bases remaining between them. Per germline, CDR1 SGHRS and CDR2 YFSETQ. The CDR3 spells CASSLAGAANEKLFF. In DNA, the CDR3 is TGCGCCAGCAGCTTGGCGGGAGCTGCTAATGAAAAACTGTTTTTT.

This chain links TRBV19 with TRBJ1-1, with D tentatively TRBD1 (6 bases). V was pared by 1 base and J by 5 bases, with 14 bases between. This CDR3 has 15 residues. Germline CDR1 LNHDA, CDR2 SQIVND (reference sequence). The DNA for the CDR3 is TGTGCCAGTAGTATAGTCCCCGGACAGATTACTGAAGCTTTCTTT. Encoded protein: CASSIVPGQITEAFF.

The V call is TRBV5-6, the J call TRBJ2-5, with TRBD2 identical over 7 bases. Losses at the gene ends were 4 bases for V and 1 base for J; bases not matched to a gene: 7. The CDR3 totals 15 residues. CDR1 and CDR2 from the germline V gene are SGHDT and YYEEEE. The DNA for the CDR3 is TGTGCCAGCAGCCTCTCTAGCGGTCCCCAAGAGACCCAGTACTTC. Protein: CASSLSSGPQETQYF.

V usage is TRBV6-1 and J usage is TRBJ2-6; a weak D match, TRBD1 (5 bases). This CDR3 contains 15 residues. V lost 9 bases and J 0 bases, leaving 12 bases between the germline ends. Germline loops: CDR1 MNHNS, CDR2 SASEGT. The DNA of the CDR3 is TGTGCCAGTGGTCGACAGAACTCTGGGGCCAACGTCCTGACTTTC. This gives the protein CASGRQNSGANVLTF.

J is TRBJ2-1 and V is TRBV28; 7 nucleotides align to TRBD1. Germline CDR1 reads MDHEN; CDR2 reads SYDVKM. This CDR3 has 13 residues. J gave up 6 bases and V 7 bases, and 6 bases lay outside the gene matches. DNA of the CDR3: TGTGCCAGCAACCCACAGGGGAGCAATGAGCAGTTCTTC. Translated, it gives CASNPQGSNEQFF.

This clone has only a few counts. This CDR3 reads CASSFGQNTYGYTF. CDR3 coding DNA: TGTGCCAGCAGTTTTGGACAGAACACCTATGGCTACACCTTC. V gene TRBV27 combines with J gene TRBJ1-2; D is perhaps TRBD1 (6 bases). CDR3 length equals 14 residues. The V gene's germline CDR1 is MNHEY and CDR2 SMNVEV (reference sequence). Deletions cut 3 bases from V and 4 bases from J, with 12 bases between.

The V and J genes are TRBV5-6 and TRBJ2-1, with 13 bases lining up with TRBD2. J gave up 8 bases and V 4 bases, and 9 bases lay outside the gene matches. CDR1 and CDR2 (germline): SGHDT, YYEEEE. There are 16 residues in the CDR3. The CDR3 region is CASSQGTSGDMDEQFF. CDR3 coding DNA: TGTGCCAGCAGCCAAGGGACTAGCGGGGACATGGATGAGCAGTTCTTC.

The rearrangement uses TRBV7-9 and TRBJ2-5; possible D gene TRBD1, 6 bases. The CDR3 consists of 14 residues. Germline loops: CDR1 SEHNR, CDR2 FQNEAQ (reference sequence). V was clipped by 4 bases and J by 1 base, with 10 bases between them. Written as DNA, the CDR3 is TGTGCCAGCAGCTCCCTCAGGGGCCAAGAGACCCAGTACTTC. Translating gives CASSSLRGQETQYF.

The chain recombines TRBV5-1 with TRBJ2-1; 8 bases map to TRBD2. Germline V gives CDR1 SGHRS, CDR2 YFSETQ. The CDR3 extends over 14 amino acids. With V trimmed by 2 bases and J by 6 bases, 4 bases remained unmatched. CDR3 sequence: CASSFPGGANEQFF. CDR3 in DNA: TGCGCCAGCAGCTTTCCGGGGGGGGCCAATGAGCAGTTCTTC.

The chain joins TRBV18 to TRBJ1-2; 7 nucleotides align to TRBD1. The length of the CDR3 is 15 residues. With V trimmed by 3 bases and J by 8 bases, 12 bases remained unmatched. The V gene's germline CDR1 is KGHSH and CDR2 LQKENI. The CDR3 DNA is TGTGCCAGCTCACCCACGCGACAGGGAAGGTTGGGCTACACCTTC. Its protein product is CASSPTRQGRLGYTF.

The chain carries TRBV5-4 and TRBJ2-1, with 10 bases that match TRBD1. Germline values: CDR1 SGHNT, CDR2 YYREEE (reference sequence). The CDR3 has 15 residues. After removal of 1 base from V and 8 bases from J, the junction contained 6 bases not matched to a gene. CDR3 sequence: CASSLSDRGQDEQFF. Here the CDR3 DNA reads TGTGCCAGCAGCTTGAGTGACAGGGGGCAGGATGAGCAGTTCTTC.

J is TRBJ1-1 and V is TRBV30; D not resolved. Trimming took off 2 bases at V and 0 bases at J, with 16 bases between the two ends. CDR1 and CDR2 from the germline V gene are GTSNPN and SVGIG (reference sequence). The CDR3 is made up of 16 amino acids. This chain's CDR3 is CAWSFYLTVMNTEAFF. CDR3 nucleotide sequence: TGTGCCTGGAGTTTTTACCTAACGGTGATGAACACTGAAGCTTTCTTT.

The count of this clone is one. The V call is TRBV9, the J call TRBJ1-2, with a tentative D call TRBD1 (6 bases). The CDR3 loop spans 15 amino acids. CDR1 SGDLS and CDR2 YYNGEE come from the germline V gene. V lost 0 bases, J lost 6 bases, and 15 bases lay in between. CDR3 amino acids: CASSVGQVARDGYTF. The CDR3 nucleotides are TGTGCCAGCAGCGTAGGACAGGTGGCCCGGGATGGCTACACCTTC.

The rearrangement uses TRBV13 and TRBJ1-2; 7 nucleotides align to TRBD1. The CDR3 extends over 13 amino acids. V lost 5 bases to trimming and J lost 4 bases; unmatched junction nucleotides: 4. CDR1 is PRHDT, CDR2 FYEKMQ, per germline (reference sequence). CDR3 coding DNA: TGTGCCAGCAGCACCGGGACAGCCTATGGCTACACCTTC. Translated: CASSTGTAYGYTF.

V usage is TRBV4-3 and J usage is TRBJ1-6, with unresolved D. Per the germline V gene, CDR1 is LGHNA and CDR2 is YSLEER. CDR3 length: 18 residues. Trimming took off 1 base at V and 0 bases at J, with 13 bases between the two ends. In DNA form, the CDR3 reads TGCGCCAGCAGCCAAGGAGATCCGTTGAGCTCCTATAATTCACCCCTCCACTTT. Translating it yields CASSQGDPLSSYNSPLHF.

The genes are TRBV7-2 and TRBJ2-5, with a weak D call TRBD2 (6 bases). Trimming cost V 4 bases and J 5 bases, with 17 bases left between them. Germline V gene lookup returns CDR1 SGHTA and CDR2 FQGNSA. This CDR3 has 15 residues. CDR3 in amino acids: CASSSTTGGGETQYF. The CDR3 DNA is TGTGCCAGCAGCTCGACAACAGGTGGGGGGGAGACCCAGTACTTC. The variable domain in full, completed from reference TRBV7-2 and TRBJ2-5, reads GAGVSQSPSNKVTEKGKDVELRCDPISGHTALYWYRQSLGQGLEFLIYFQGNSAPDKSGLPSDRFSAERTGGSVSTLTIQRTQQEDSAVYLCASSSTTGGGETQYFGPGTRLLVL.

The chain couples TRBV4-3 to TRBJ2-1; 8 bases are a match to TRBD1. The CDR3 length is 16 residues. The V and J ends lost 2 bases and 4 bases, in that order; junction bases with no gene match: 7. Germline CDR1 is LGHNA and CDR2 is YSLEER. The CDR3 region has the DNA TGCGCCAGCAGCCAACGGTCCAGGGGGCTATACAATGAGCAGTTCTTC. As protein: CASSQRSRGLYNEQFF.

The chain carries TRBV6-1 and TRBJ2-7; 7 bases match TRBD1. The CDR3 consists of 13 residues. Germline V gives CDR1 MNHNS, CDR2 SASEGT. V lost 4 bases and J lost 2; bases outside the gene matches: 2. CDR3 DNA: TGTGCCAGCAGTGTGGGACAGCCCTACGAGCAGTACGTC. This gives the protein CASSVGQPYEQYV.

The chain combines TRBV28 with TRBJ1-2, with 8 positions matching TRBD1. Germline lookup yields CDR1 MDHEN and CDR2 SYDVKM. With 8 bases clipped from V and 2 bases from J, the junction kept 10 bases outside the gene matches. The CDR3 is 15 residues long. CDR3 in DNA: TGTGCCAGCCGCCCCCGGACAGGGCCCAACTATGGCTACACCTTC. Protein sequence: CASRPRTGPNYGYTF.

This clone was recorded once. The CDR3 DNA reads as TGTGCCAGCAGTTTATCGATGGCGGGGTTTGCAGATACGCAGTATTTT. It codes for CASSLSMAGFADTQYF. The chain has TRBV27 and TRBJ2-3, with D possibly matching TRBD2 (6 bases). V was trimmed by 0 bases and J by 4 bases, leaving 14 bases between them. This CDR3 contains 16 residues. Germline V gene data show CDR1 as MNHEY and CDR2 as SMNVEV (reference sequence).

V gene TRBV30 combines with J gene TRBJ2-5, with TRBD2 matching 8 bases. The V gene end was trimmed by 0 bases and the J gene end by 1 base; junction bases not matched to a gene: 4. This CDR3 region has 15 residues. Per the germline V gene, CDR1 is GTSNPN and CDR2 is SVGIG (reference sequence). CDR3 residues: CAWSVHGGGQETQYF. The DNA of the CDR3 is TGTGCCTGGAGTGTACACGGGGGGGGCCAAGAGACCCAGTACTTC. The entire variable domain, with the rest obtained from reference TRBV30 and TRBJ2-5, is as follows: SQTIHQWPATLVQPVGSPLSLECTVEGTSNPNLYWYRQAAGRGLQLLFYSVGIGQISSEVPQNLSASRPQDRQFILSSKKLLLSDSGFYLCAWSVHGGGQETQYFGPGTRLLVL.

The chain carries TRBV6-1 and TRBJ2-2, with D unclear. Trimming left V 8 bases short and J 0 bases short, with 13 bases between. The CDR3 length is 15 residues. The V gene's germline CDR1 is MNHNS and CDR2 SASEGT. For the CDR3, the DNA is TGTGCCAGCGCTAATTTCCCCTCGAACACCGGGGAGCTGTTTTTT. Encoded protein: CASANFPSNTGELFF.

This chain links TRBV7-6 with TRBJ2-5; 8 bases are a match to TRBD1. There are 15 residues in the CDR3. The junction had 6 bases not matched to a gene; V was cut back by 5 bases and J by 1 base. Germline V CDR1 and CDR2: SGHVS, FNYEAQ. The CDR3 region is CASSPRQGIQETQYF. Written as DNA, the CDR3 is TGTGCCAGCAGCCCCCGACAGGGGATCCAAGAGACCCAGTACTTC.

The chain couples TRBV13 to TRBJ2-7; D is perhaps TRBD2 (7 bases). The CDR3 consists of 15 residues. Germline assignment: CDR1 PRHDT and CDR2 FYEKMQ (reference sequence). The CDR3: CASSLGGRAYYEQYV. The CDR3, as DNA: TGTGCCAGCAGCCTAGGGGGGAGGGCCTACTACGAGCAGTACGTC.

The CDR3, as DNA: TGTGCCAGCAGCTTAGCACCGGACAGGGGTACCCGCTACGAGCAGTACGTC. The encoded protein is CASSLAPDRGTRYEQYV. The gene calls are TRBV7-9 and TRBJ2-7, with 9 bases identical to TRBD1. The V and J ends lost 0 bases and 3 bases, in that order; junction bases with no gene match: 9. The CDR3 spans 17 residues. Germline assignment: CDR1 SEHNR and CDR2 FQNEAQ (reference sequence).

The DNA of the CDR3 is TGTGCCAGCAGTGAACCTATCCGGACAGGACTCTATGGCTACACCTTC. This gives the protein CASSEPIRTGLYGYTF. The chain has TRBV25-1 and TRBJ1-2; TRBD1 matches at 7 bases. Germline-derived CDR1 and CDR2 are MGHDK and SYGVNS. The V gene end was trimmed by 2 bases and the J gene end by 4 bases; junction bases not matched to a gene: 10. The CDR3 is 16 residues long.

This chain connects TRBV11-1 to TRBJ2-1; 9 bases match TRBD2. The CDR3 loop spans 14 amino acids. In germline, CDR1 is SGHAT, CDR2 FQDESV (reference sequence). The J segment lost 4 bases and the V segment lost 5 bases, leaving 3 bases of the junction unmatched. The CDR3 DNA sequence: TGTGCCAGCAGCGGGGCGGGAGGGTACAATGAGCAGTTCTTC. The encoded protein is CASSGAGGYNEQFF.

This chain links TRBV7-8 with TRBJ1-2; 8 bases fit TRBD1. V dropped 5 bases and J dropped 5; count of bases not matched to a gene: 4. The germline V gene encodes CDR1 SGHVS and CDR2 FQNEAQ. This CDR3 comprises 13 residues. CDR3 amino acids: CASSQQGGYGYTF. DNA for the CDR3: TGTGCCAGCAGCCAACAGGGGGGATATGGCTACACCTTC.